This TCR beta chain was identified during a study of human thymus T cells. Measured with immunoSEQ multiplex PCR; TCRdb has only the in-frame clones, and not every one. The data contain some 130,000 clones, around 95% of them singletons. Corrective heart surgery yielded the resections from which the thymus tissue came. Study outcomes and limitations: Biased V and J segment usage appeared in thymus and peripheral blood.

Comments on this clone: Antigen: not known.

The sequenced material came from thymus tissue. The TCR was taken from a boy less than two years old with a congenital heart defect but otherwise immunologically healthy.

The CDR3 protein is CASSCLTGRSNQPQHF. The CDR3 DNA follows: TGTGCCAGCAGTTGCCTGACAGGGCGAAGCAATCAGCCCCAGCATTTT. The V and J genes are TRBV6-7 and TRBJ1-5, with 7 positions matching TRBD1. TRBV6-7 is labeled an ORF, and its function is uncertain. The CDR3 is 16 amino acids. V dropped 4 bases and J dropped 1; count of bases not matched to a gene: 7.